A single sample is the source of the 6 T cell receptor beta chains below, sequenced in a study of identical twins. Using its own MiXCR run on the 5' RACE reads, TCRdb lists one record per CDR3 protein. This table has 420,000 or so distinct CDR3 sequences, around 20% appearing once. Sequenced: naive T cells sorted from blood. The receptors stem from a man in his fifties or sixties in good health.

V gene TRBV6-2 or TRBV6-3 combines with J gene TRBJ2-1; D might be TRBD2 (5 bases). CDR3 size: 14 residues. With 0 bases removed from V and 9 bases from J, the gap between germline ends came to 12 bases. Per germline, CDR1 MNHEY and CDR2 SVGEGT. As DNA, the CDR3 is TGTGCCAGCAGTTACTCGGGTCGGGGTGGTGAGCAGTTCTTC. Translated: CASSYSGRGGEQFF.

The CDR3 spells CASSTSGLAPNNEQFF. DNA of the CDR3: TGTGCCAGTAGCACCTCCGGACTAGCGCCAAACAATGAGCAGTTCTTC. The chain uses TRBV19 and TRBJ2-1; 9 bases fit TRBD2. This CDR3 is 16 amino acids long. Germline assignment: CDR1 LNHDA and CDR2 SQIVND (reference sequence). The V gene end was trimmed by 6 bases and the J gene end by 5 bases; junction bases not matched to a gene: 11.

This clonotype was recorded many times. The chain joins TRBV18 to TRBJ1-6; D is undetermined. CDR1 and CDR2 (germline): KGHSH, LQKENI. The V and J ends lost 3 bases and 7 bases respectively, with 10 bases between them. This CDR3 spans 14 amino acids. This CDR3 is CASSPGDTNSPLHF. In nucleotides, the CDR3 is TGTGCCAGCTCACCTGGTGATACCAATTCACCCCTCCACTTT.

The chain has TRBV20-1 and TRBJ2-5; 7 bases are a match to TRBD1. In germline, CDR1 is DFQATT, CDR2 SNEGSKA (reference sequence). V trimming: 4 bases; J trimming: 3 bases; junction bases outside the gene matches: 5. The CDR3 sequence is 13 residues long. The CDR3 spells CSATGTAEETQYF. DNA for the CDR3: TGCAGTGCTACCGGGACAGCAGAAGAGACCCAGTACTTC.

The V gene is TRBV5-1, the J gene TRBJ2-5; a weak D match, TRBD1 (5 bases). The V gene lost 0 bases and the J gene lost 5 bases, with 8 bases spanning the gap. Looked up from germline, CDR1 is SGHRS and CDR2 is YFSETQ. The CDR3 is 13 amino acids. CDR3 nucleotides: TGCGCCAGCAGCTTGGCCAGGGCCGAGACCCAGTACTTC. Protein product: CASSLARAETQYF.

The chain employs TRBV5-1 and TRBJ2-3; a possible D gene is TRBD2 (5 bases). This CDR3 has 15 residues. Germline V gene data show CDR1 as SGHRS and CDR2 as YFSETQ. Trimming cost V 3 bases and J 7 bases, with 18 bases left between them. The CDR3 DNA reads as TGCGCCAGCAGCTCCTGGGGAGCTTCGGAGAATACGCAGTATTTT. This gives the protein CASSSWGASENTQYF.